These 29 T cell receptor beta chains share one sample of origin, sequenced in a study of blood T cells in healthy people across ages. A second about 7 to 11 cycle PCR used barcoded and J-beta primers. TCRdb re-analysed the 5' RACE reads in MiXCR, keeping a single row per CDR3 protein. The sample carries over a million distinct CDR3 sequences, 40% to 55% recorded once. Sequencing input: blood. The origin of the receptors is a woman aged 60-75 years in good health.

Remarks on this clonotype: A much larger clone is a single base away; this may be a read error. The chain links TRBV6-6 to TRBJ2-5; a weak D match, TRBD2 (5 bases). The J call may be wrong; the DNA end is better matched by TRBJ2-7. The germline V gene encodes CDR1 MNHNY and CDR2 SVGAGI (reference sequence). CDR3 length: 12 amino acids. CDR3 protein: CASSYLGDEQYF. The DNA for the CDR3 is TGTGCCAGCAGTTACTTGGGAGACGAGCAGTACTTC.

This chain connects TRBV6-2 or TRBV6-3 to TRBJ2-3; 9 bases fit TRBD2. J lost 6 bases, V lost 6 bases, and 7 bases had no gene match. The CDR3 length is 14 residues. Germline CDR1 and CDR2: MNHEY and SVGEGT. The DNA of the CDR3 is TGTGCCAGCAGCTTAGCGGGGGCGCGGGATACGCAGTATTTT. Encoded protein: CASSLAGARDTQYF.

Only a few counts were recorded for this clonotype. A much larger clone differs by one base, so this may be a read error. V is TRBV29-1 and J is TRBJ2-7, with D unresolved. The CDR3 has 12 amino acids. Germline lookup yields CDR1 SQVTM and CDR2 ANQGSEA. Trimming removed 4 bases at V and 6 bases at J, with 13 bases between. In DNA, the CDR3 is TGCAGCGTTGGGGTAGGGTCGGGCGAGCAGTACTTC. Translated, it gives CSVGVGSGEQYF.

The chain combines TRBV11-1 with TRBJ2-1; 10 nucleotides line up with TRBD2. Germline V lookup: CDR1 SGHAT, CDR2 FQDESV (reference sequence). Unmatched junction bases numbered 5, after V lost 1 base and J lost 5 bases. The CDR3 is made up of 16 amino acids. The CDR3 loop is CASSLGLAGVNNEQFF. Written as DNA, the CDR3 is TGTGCCAGCAGCTTAGGGCTAGCGGGAGTTAACAATGAGCAGTTCTTC.

This clonotype showed up just once. The chain carries TRBV5-4 and TRBJ2-1; 10 bases align to TRBD2. Germline CDR1 SGHNT, CDR2 YYREEE (reference sequence). Unmatched junction bases numbered 10, after V lost 0 bases and J lost 7 bases. CDR3 size: 17 residues. CDR3 DNA: TGTGCCAGCAGCTTGGGGACAGCGGGAGGGCCCCAAAATGAGCAGTTCTTC. Protein sequence: CASSLGTAGGPQNEQFF.

The V and J genes are TRBV27 and TRBJ2-3; 7 nucleotides agree with TRBD1. Germline-derived CDR1 and CDR2 are MNHEY and SMNVEV (reference sequence). CDR3 length equals 15 residues. V lost 6 bases to trimming and J lost 2 bases; unmatched junction nucleotides: 8. The CDR3 region has the DNA TGTGCCAGCAGACAGGGGTGGGGACCCACAGATACGCAGTATTTT. It specifies CASRQGWGPTDTQYF.

The chain couples TRBV27 to TRBJ1-2; a possible D gene is TRBD1 (5 bases). Per germline, CDR1 MNHEY and CDR2 SMNVEV (reference sequence). CDR3 length equals 14 residues. V gave up 10 bases and J gave up 12 bases, with 27 bases separating them. The CDR3 DNA reads TGTGCCACCTCGGTTAAGGGGCAGATCTTGGCGGACACCTTC. Protein product: CATSVKGQILADTF.

The chain recombines TRBV27 with TRBJ2-1; D gene uncertain. Trimming took 6 bases from V and 0 from J, leaving 9 bases between them. The germline CDR1 and CDR2 sequences are MNHEY and SMNVEV (reference sequence). This CDR3 has 14 residues. CDR3 bases: TGTGCCAGCAGGTCCTTGACCTCCTACAATGAGCAGTTCTTC. Protein sequence: CASRSLTSYNEQFF.

In nucleotides, the CDR3 is TGTGCCAGCAGTGGGAGCGGGAGCGGGTGGGAGACCCAGTACTTC. Translated, it gives CASSGSGSGWETQYF. The chain combines TRBV2 with TRBJ2-5, with TRBD2 matching over 8 bases. This CDR3 contains 15 residues. Trimming cost V 4 bases and J 5 bases; bases outside gene matches: 9. The germline V gene has CDR1 SNHLY and CDR2 FYNNEI. The full variable domain, completed using reference TRBV2 and TRBJ2-5, is EPEVTQTPSHQVTQMGQEVILRCVPISNHLYFYWYRQILGQKVEFLVSFYNNEISEKSEIFDDQFSVERPDGSNFTLKIRSTKLEDSAMYFCASSGSGSGWETQYFGPGTRLLVL.

This chain connects TRBV6-1 to TRBJ2-1, with D uncertain. Per germline, CDR1 MNHNS and CDR2 SASEGT. The germline V and J ends were trimmed by 1 base and 6 bases, with 13 bases remaining between them. The CDR3 has 15 residues. The CDR3 nucleotides are TGTGCCAGCAGTGAAGGGACGATGGCGCTCAATGAGCAGTTCTTC. Translation gives CASSEGTMALNEQFF.

The chain links TRBV6-1 to TRBJ1-5; D unclear. Trimming took 0 bases from V and 3 from J, leaving 6 bases between them. Germline CDR1 reads MNHNS; CDR2 reads SASEGT. This CDR3 is built from 14 residues. DNA of the CDR3: TGTGCCAGCAGTGAAGCTCCTTACAATCAGCCCCAGCATTTT. Encoded protein: CASSEAPYNQPQHF.

This clonotype was observed a few times. The gene calls are TRBV20-1 and TRBJ2-3, with a possible D match to TRBD1 (6 bases). Germline CDR1 DFQATT, CDR2 SNEGSKA (reference sequence). The CDR3 extends over 15 amino acids. The V and J ends lost 0 bases and 3 bases respectively, with 13 bases between them. The CDR3 loop is CSARDFRGLTDTQYF. CDR3 coding DNA: TGCAGTGCTAGAGATTTCAGGGGCCTTACAGATACGCAGTATTTT.

The chain employs TRBV3-1 and TRBJ1-5; D call uncertain. Germline CDR1 LGHDT, CDR2 YNNKEL (reference sequence). The CDR3 is 14 residues long. Trimming cost V 4 bases and J 3 bases, with 10 bases left between them. Written as DNA, the CDR3 is TGTGCCAGCAGCCGAAAAAGTGCCAATCAGCCCCAGCATTTT. Its protein product is CASSRKSANQPQHF.

J is TRBJ2-6 and V is TRBV9, with TRBD1 identical over 10 bases. Trimming took 0 bases from V and 0 from J; bases not matched to a gene: 12. The CDR3 runs 21 residues. Per germline, CDR1 SGDLS and CDR2 YYNGEE. The CDR3 coding sequence is TGTGCCAGCAGCGTAGTTACCCTCGGACAGGGGGGTTACTCTGGGGCCAACGTCCTGACTTTC. It translates to CASSVVTLGQGGYSGANVLTF. Looking up the rest from reference TRBV9 and TRBJ2-6 gives the full variable domain: DSGVTQTPKHLITATGQRVTLRCSPRSGDLSVYWYQQSLDQGLQFLIQYYNGEERAKGNILERFSAQQFPDLHSELNLSSLELGDSALYFCASSVVTLGQGGYSGANVLTFGAGSRLTVL.

As to this clonotype: A much larger clone sits a single nucleotide away, making a read error possible. The rearrangement uses TRBV3-1 and TRBJ1-5, with a weak D call TRBD1 (5 bases). The CDR3 sequence is 15 residues long. V gave up 0 bases and J gave up 3 bases, with 9 bases separating them. CDR1 is LGHDT, CDR2 YNNKEL, per germline (reference sequence). CDR3 in amino acids: CASSQDMGDNQPQHF. The CDR3, as DNA: TGTGCCAGCAGCCAAGATATGGGGGACAATCAGCCCCAGCATTTT.

J is TRBJ2-7 and V is TRBV3-1; TRBD1 or TRBD2 may be the D gene (7 bases each). Trimming pared 4 bases from V and 2 bases from J, leaving 24 bases between. Germline V lookup: CDR1 LGHDT, CDR2 YNNKEL (reference sequence). There are 18 residues in the CDR3. In nucleotides, the CDR3 is TGTGCCAGCAGCCCAGGGGGGGGGCGAAGGGCCCAAACCTACGAGCAGTACTTC. Encoded protein: CASSPGGGRRAQTYEQYF.

The chain links TRBV28 to TRBJ2-4; TRBD1 aligns across 10 bases. The tail of the sequence fits TRBJ2-7 better, so the J call may be wrong. This CDR3 has 15 amino acids. In germline, CDR1 is MDHEN, CDR2 SYDVKM. The CDR3 loop reads CASSPKDRGIDEQYF. CDR3 sequence (DNA): TGTGCCAGCAGTCCCAAGGACAGGGGGATTGACGAGCAGTACTTC.

The table lists this clonotype with a few counts. This chain connects TRBV5-1 to TRBJ2-7; TRBD2 agrees at 12 bases. This CDR3 spans 16 amino acids. V shed 0 bases, J shed 5 bases, and the junction held 6 bases outside the gene matches. The germline CDR1 and CDR2 sequences are SGHRS and YFSETQ. The DNA of the CDR3 is TGCGCCAGCAGCTTGGGACGACTAGCGGGAGACAACGAGCAGTACTTC. It translates to CASSLGRLAGDNEQYF.

J is TRBJ1-2 and V is TRBV3-1; D gene unclear. Trimming left V 1 base short and J 4 bases short, with 4 bases between. Germline values: CDR1 LGHDT, CDR2 YNNKEL (reference sequence). This CDR3 region has 12 residues. CDR3 DNA sequence: TGTGCCAGCAGCCAAGCCGCCTATGGCTACACCTTC. Its translation: CASSQAAYGYTF.

V usage is TRBV29-1 and J usage is TRBJ2-7; possibly TRBD2 for D (6 bases). Trimming removed 8 bases from V and 0 bases from J, with 11 bases in between. This CDR3 spans 12 amino acids. Germline values: CDR1 SQVTM, CDR2 ANQGSEA. CDR3 bases: TGCAGCTACCGGGAGTTCTCCTACGAGCAGTACTTC. Residues: CSYREFSYEQYF.

The rearrangement joins TRBV5-1 to TRBJ2-7; 11 bases match TRBD2. V gave up 3 bases and J gave up 6 bases; unmatched junction bases: 14. The CDR3 spans 17 residues. Per germline, CDR1 SGHRS and CDR2 YFSETQ. The CDR3 sequence is CASSSTGLADFGGEQYF. Here the CDR3 DNA reads TGCGCCAGCAGCTCAACGGGACTAGCGGACTTCGGGGGCGAGCAGTACTTC.

The V and J genes are TRBV6-6 and TRBJ2-4; possibly TRBD2 for D (6 bases). The end of the DNA fits TRBJ2-7 better, so the J call may be wrong. CDR3 size: 11 residues. The germline V gene encodes CDR1 MNHNY and CDR2 SVGAGI (reference sequence). CDR3 bases: TGTTCGACGGGGGAGTTTTACGAGCAGTACTTC. As protein: CSTGEFYEQYF.

The chain has TRBV7-6 and TRBJ2-5, with 11 positions matching TRBD2. Gene TRBJ2-7 matches the end of the DNA better, so the J call may be wrong. Germline V gives CDR1 SGHVS, CDR2 FNYEAQ. The length of the CDR3 is 16 residues. CDR3 in amino acids: CASSQHSSGRTYEQYF. CDR3 in DNA: TGTGCCAGCAGCCAGCATTCTAGCGGGAGGACCTACGAGCAGTACTTC.

This rearrangement joins TRBV5-5 to TRBJ1-5, with a tentative D call TRBD1 (6 bases). V was cut by 0 bases and J by 5 bases, with 12 bases left in between. There are 15 residues in the CDR3. Germline CDR1 SGHKS, CDR2 YYEKEE (reference sequence). The CDR3: CASSLGTVGYQPQHF. In DNA form, the CDR3 reads TGTGCCAGCAGCTTGGGGACAGTCGGTTATCAGCCCCAGCATTTT.

The chain employs TRBV20-1 and TRBJ2-7, with a weak D call TRBD2 (5 bases). This CDR3 is 14 amino acids long. Germline V gene lookup returns CDR1 DFQATT and CDR2 SNEGSKA (reference sequence). Trimming took 3 bases from V and 5 from J, leaving 17 bases between them. This CDR3 is CSASQRAARHEQYF. CDR3 nucleotide sequence: TGCAGTGCTAGCCAGAGGGCTGCCCGCCACGAGCAGTACTTC.

This clonotype has a handful of counts. The chain carries TRBV20-1 and TRBJ1-2; D not certain. The germline gives CDR1 DFQATT, CDR2 SNEGSKA (reference sequence). This CDR3 region has 13 residues. Trimming stripped 0 bases from V and 3 bases from J, with 8 bases between. The CDR3 DNA is TGCAGTGCTAGAGACCCGTGGGACTATGGCTACACCTTC. This gives the protein CSARDPWDYGYTF.

The CDR3 bases are TGTGCCAGCAGTGTACACAGGGGCCAGCCCCAGCATTTT. This gives the protein CASSVHRGQPQHF. V is TRBV6-1 and J is TRBJ1-5; 7 nucleotides align to TRBD1. The CDR3 has 13 amino acids. CDR1 and CDR2 (germline): MNHNS, SASEGT. Unmatched junction bases numbered 4, after V lost 4 bases and J lost 7 bases.

V gene TRBV12-3 or TRBV12-4 combines with J gene TRBJ2-5; D assignment may be TRBD1 or TRBD2 (5 bases each). V lost 0 bases to trimming and J lost 12 bases, with 11 bases between them. CDR3 size: 12 residues. The DNA of the CDR3 is TGTGCCAGCAGTTTAGCCCGGGGCCTGGAGTACTTC. Its protein is CASSLARGLEYF.

This clonotype was observed a few times. V is TRBV18 and J is TRBJ2-7; 9 bases are a match to TRBD1. J gave up 1 base and V 3 bases, and 10 bases lay outside the gene matches. Germline CDR1 and CDR2: KGHSH and LQKENI. The CDR3 covers 17 residues. CDR3 protein: CASSPTPGQGPSYEQYF. Here the CDR3 DNA reads TGTGCCAGCTCACCGACACCGGGACAGGGCCCGTCCTACGAGCAGTACTTC.